This TCR beta chain was sequenced during a study of OX40 agonist ivuxolimab in advanced cancers. Points from the study as a whole: On average, CD8+ T cells had more expanded clones than CD4+.

Repertoires were generated with immunoSEQ multiplex PCR, while TCRdb's copy carries only in-frame clones and drops some. The profile shows tens of thousands of clones, approximately 88% of them singletons. Trimming removed 1 base at V and 3 bases at J, with 11 bases between. The germline V gene encodes CDR1 SGHNT and CDR2 YYREEE (reference sequence). CDR3 length: 16 residues. This clone is a singleton in its sample. Its antigen is not identified. The origin of this receptor is an adult with an advanced solid tumor such as melanoma, head and neck, liver or kidney cancer. The specimen comprised CD4+ or CD8+ T cells sorted from blood, sampled in a trial of the OX40 agonist ivuxolimab. This chain connects TRBV5-4 to TRBJ1-6; D might be TRBD1 (6 bases). Here the CDR3 DNA reads TGTGCCAGCAGCTTGACTGGGGGCGGCTATAATTCACCCCTCCACTTT. Its translation is CASSLTGGGYNSPLHF.